This T cell receptor beta chain was identified in a study of shared clonotypes between healthy human individuals. Study-wide context: Aged 18 to 49, the donors were a couple of women and three men. Study-level results: All-four-donor shared clonotypes had higher generation probabilities than non-shared clonotypes did.

The ends lost 3 bases at V and 4 bases at J; junction bases unmatched: 4. Germline V CDR1 and CDR2: SGHNT, YYREEE (reference sequence). This CDR3 comprises 14 residues. An even split of each subset's genomic DNA across several immunoSEQ plates was performed. The data were produced by immunoSEQ multiplex PCR, yet TCRdb's version contains in-frame clones alone and is incomplete. The repertoire holds about 2,100,000 clones, with 85% to 95% as singletons. A word on this clone: Its antigen is undetermined.

Positively selected for CCR7, the CD45RO-negative cells used as naive CD8 cells excluded terminally differentiated effector memory CD45RA+ cells. This rearrangement joins TRBV5-4 to TRBJ1-1; 9 nucleotides agree with TRBD1. Sequencing was done on a sample of naive CD8+ T cells from PBMCs. The sequence derives from a man between 18 and 29 years old in good health. Some clones in this sample may be carry-over from other donors' samples. The CDR3 DNA reads TGTGCCAGCAGCTCCGGGACAGGGATCACTGAAGCTTTCTTT. It yields the protein CASSSGTGITEAFF.